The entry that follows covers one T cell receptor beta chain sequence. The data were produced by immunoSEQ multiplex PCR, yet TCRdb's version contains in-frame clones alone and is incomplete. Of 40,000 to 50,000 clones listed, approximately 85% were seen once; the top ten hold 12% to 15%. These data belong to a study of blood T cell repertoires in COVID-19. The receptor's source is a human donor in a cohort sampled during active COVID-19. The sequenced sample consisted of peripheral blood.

The CDR3 nucleotides read TGCGCCAGCAGCCAAGACGGGACAGGGGCTAACTACGAGCAGTACTTC. Translated: CASSQDGTGANYEQYF. This chain connects TRBV4-3 to TRBJ2-7; 10 nucleotides align to TRBD1. Germline loops: CDR1 LGHNA, CDR2 YSLEER. CDR3 length: 16 residues. The junction had 5 bases not matched to a gene; V was cut back by 0 bases and J by 3 bases.